This T cell receptor beta chain was captured by sequencing in a study of T cell clusters in autoimmune cytopenias. TRB was amplified by touch-down multiplex PCR, primer pools A and B combined. TCRdb re-called the multiplex PCR reads; every CDR3 protein appears as one record, without DNA. The listing records around 7,000 distinct CDR3 sequences. Germline assignment: CDR1 MNHEY and CDR2 SVGAGI. The CDR3 loop spans 11 amino acids. TRB was amplified from about 270 ng of peripheral blood genomic DNA per sample. The V and J genes are TRBV6-5 and TRBJ1-1. Sequencing was done on a sample of peripheral blood. The receptor's source is a human donor with an autoimmune cytopenia or autoimmune hepatitis (not recorded which). The CDR3 here is CASSAITQAFF.